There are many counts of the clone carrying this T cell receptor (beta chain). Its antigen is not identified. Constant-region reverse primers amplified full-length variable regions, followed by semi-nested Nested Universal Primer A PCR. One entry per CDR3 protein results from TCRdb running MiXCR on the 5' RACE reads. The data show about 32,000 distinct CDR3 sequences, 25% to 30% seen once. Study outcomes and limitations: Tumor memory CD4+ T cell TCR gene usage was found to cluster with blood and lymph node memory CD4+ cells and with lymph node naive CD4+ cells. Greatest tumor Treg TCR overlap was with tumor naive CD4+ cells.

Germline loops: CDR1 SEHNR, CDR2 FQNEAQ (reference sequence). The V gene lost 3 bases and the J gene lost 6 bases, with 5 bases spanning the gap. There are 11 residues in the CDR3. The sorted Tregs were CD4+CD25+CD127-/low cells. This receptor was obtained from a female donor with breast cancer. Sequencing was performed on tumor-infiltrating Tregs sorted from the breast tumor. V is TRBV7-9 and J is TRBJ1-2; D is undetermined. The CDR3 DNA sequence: TGTGCCAGCAGCTTCCTCGATGGCTACACCTTC. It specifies CASSFLDGYTF.